Detailed here is one T cell receptor (beta chain). Its target is not known. The sample originates from a study of beta chain features in type 1 diabetes. Study observations and caveats: PCR may have favored shorter templates equally in patients and controls.

Since all of the isolated RNA was reverse transcribed, expressed TCRB transcripts were what got sequenced. Sequencing used immunoSEQ multiplex PCR; TCRdb keeps in-frame clones, though not all of them. The sample carries 810,000 or so clones, 15% to 20% recorded once. The CDR3 has 10 amino acids. CDR1 is DFQATT and CDR2 is SNEGSKA in the germline V gene (reference sequence). V was cut by 4 bases and J by 10 bases, with 8 bases left in between. This chain uses TRBV20-1 with TRBJ2-1, with TRBD1 as a possible D gene (6 bases). Sequencing input: naive CD4+ T cells from blood. The sequence came from a woman under 30 in good health. CDR3: CSANDREQFF. The CDR3 DNA sequence: TGCAGTGCTAACGACAGGGAGCAGTTCTTC.